This T cell receptor (beta chain) comes out of a study of identical twins. CDR1 LGHDT and CDR2 YNNKEL come from the germline V gene (reference sequence). This CDR3 contains 16 residues. V shed 2 bases and J 4 bases; nucleotides not matched to a gene: 9. Each CDR3 protein gets one entry after TCRdb re-called the 5' RACE reads with MiXCR. The sample lists 400,000 to 650,000 distinct CDR3 sequences, roughly 21% occurring once. The data were also submitted as part of a second study, on T cells expressing NK-cell markers.

This sequence was found in a woman aged 18-29 years in good health. This rearrangement joins TRBV3-1 to TRBJ2-5; 8 nucleotides line up with TRBD2. Sequenced material: CD4+ T cells sorted from blood. CDR3 amino acids: CASSQNIPSGGETQYF. As DNA, the CDR3 is TGTGCCAGCAGCCAAAATATACCCAGCGGGGGAGAGACCCAGTACTTC.